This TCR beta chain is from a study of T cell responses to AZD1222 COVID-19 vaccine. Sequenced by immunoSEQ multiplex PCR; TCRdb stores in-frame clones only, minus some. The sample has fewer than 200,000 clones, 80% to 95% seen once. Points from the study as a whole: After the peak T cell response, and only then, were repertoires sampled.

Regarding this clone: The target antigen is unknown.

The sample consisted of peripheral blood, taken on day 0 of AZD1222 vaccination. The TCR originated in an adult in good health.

DNA for the CDR3: TGTGCCAGCAGCTTGGCAACAGGGGGCGCCTCTGGCTACACCTTC. This gives the protein CASSLATGGASGYTF. The rearrangement links TRBV5-4 to TRBJ1-2, with 9 bases identical to TRBD1. V was clipped by 0 bases and J by 7 bases; unmatched bases: 7. The V gene's germline CDR1 is SGHNT and CDR2 YYREEE (reference sequence). This CDR3 has 15 amino acids.